The T cell receptor beta chain under discussion was sequenced for a study of cytomegalovirus exposure and HLA in healthy donors (dated by TCRdb to 2016 to 2017). Looking at the study overall: In an earlier analysis of approximately 500 of the donors, 250 to 300 Gb of sequence data and 95 million to 130 million unique TCR beta sequences from about 180 million T cells were reported. Across some 400 genotyped donors of the cohort, an average of approximately 240,000 unique TCR beta nucleotide sequences per donor were sequenced, and approximately 17% of those sequences were non-productive. The number of typed donors differed by locus: about 620-640 for A, B, C, DRB1 and DQB1; roughly 510 for DQA1; around 580 for DPA1; and approximately 450 for DPB1. Class I and class II HLA loci were covered by the typing at four-digit resolution. Rather than drawing on any new phenotypic data, the later analysis identified candidate immune exposures from TCR beta sequences and the way those sequences occurred across donors. High-throughput TCR immunosequencing, statistical association of individual TCRs with disease status, and machine learning were combined to predict cytomegalovirus infection status. Donor age, sex, ethnicity and CMV serostatus were compiled together with the repertoire data. Because of strong linkage in the cohort, roughly five DR-DQ haplotypes were treated as single units for association and clustering. In a later analysis, previously published TCR beta repertoires from some 640 donors were re-analyzed and high-resolution HLA genotyping was added so that TCR occurrence patterns could be studied. An earlier analysis of roughly 580 of the donors used high-throughput TCR beta sequencing to judge whether each TCR beta V gene segment behaved as functional or pseudogenic. Every repertoire in the discovery cohort had been generated on one and the same sequencing platform. The study profiled the T cell repertoires of around 700 subjects by immunosequencing and related them to cytomegalovirus serostatus. Along with the approximately 700-subject first cohort, a separate validation cohort of 120 different subjects was used. Among the roughly 390 genotyped donors, around 81% belonged to the genetic ancestry cluster associated with self-reported Caucasian donors. An early release covering about 600 HLA-typed donors comprised about 300 gigabases of sequencing data and around 85 million unique TCR sequences. A later genetic analysis took genome-wide SNP genotypes for about 55% of the 666 donors and used that subset as a discovery cohort. The aim of the study was to test whether cataloging public T cell receptors could identify signatures of past pathogen exposure. Overall study results and their limits: A later analysis found that HLA-associated TCR beta chains were more clonally expanded and had lower generation probabilities than equally common non-associated chains. An association between a missense DCLRE1C variant and V-gene and J-gene trimming of TCR beta chains was found in a later genetic analysis and replicated in an independent cohort. Most TCR sequences were seen in very few donors, while some public TCRs were found in many individuals. Because some donors lacked HLA typing at each locus, the association tests relied only on the typed subset. Correlated functional status among segregating V segments might reflect linkage disequilibrium, but an unknown experimental factor could not be ruled out. The study listed around 160 TCR beta chains as associated with cytomegalovirus. According to a later analysis, parvovirus B19, influenza, CMV and Epstein-Barr virus appeared linked to several top co-occurrence clusters. Sequencing depth was assumed to be roughly uniform across donors in the presence/absence analyses, though that assumption may not hold. The 87-base-pair reads could not distinguish some IMGT-functional V segments, including TRBV6-2 and TRBV6-3, so those segments were excluded. A further reported finding was that TCR beta sequences accurately predicted the HLA-A and HLA-B alleles for most subjects in the first cohort. In a later analysis, some 17,000 TCR beta sequences were associated with specific HLA alleles at a false discovery rate of 0.05. CMV serostatus was the only immune exposure information available for the cohort. Because counts were too low, roughly 18 rarely observed V segments, including chromosome 9 orphons, were left out of the earlier analysis of some 600 of the donors. When HLA alleles, especially DR and DQ, strongly co-occurred, TCR associations were difficult to assign to individual alleles. Broadly in line with IMGT annotations, most TCR beta V segments showed up in productive rearrangements about 87% or about 30% of the time in an earlier analysis of around 550 of the donors. Three of the identified cytomegalovirus-associated TCR beta chains were confirmed in vitro to be specific for cytomegalovirus antigens. A later analysis found that TCR association rates varied across HLA loci, with DRB1 alleles showing the most associated TCRs and HLA-C alleles the fewest. The classifier was reported to diagnose cytomegalovirus status with high specificity and sensitivity in both the original and validation cohorts. Only TCR beta chains were sequenced in this cohort, and the absence of alpha or paired-chain data limited detectable features. In a later analysis, most CMV-associated TCR beta chains were found to appear HLA-restricted, with HLA associations seemingly driven largely by CMV exposure. The authors suggested that the approach could potentially be extended to other disease states and immunological phenotypes. In a later genetic analysis, fewer N-insertions in productive TCRs were reported among donors in an Asian-associated ancestry cluster than the approximately 710-donor mean. A cluster of highly shared sequence variants was judged likely to be a technical artifact of the sequencing pipeline.

Preparation of the library involved the immunoSEQ multiplex PCR assay. For the multiplex PCR, a mixture combining 60 forward primers for TCR Vbeta segments and 13 reverse primers for TCR Jbeta segments was used. Amplification of the CDR3 region of rearranged TCR beta genes was performed with a multiplex PCR assay on genomic DNA. The amplified TCR beta libraries were sequenced on the Illumina HiSeq System as 87-base-pair reads. As for the authors' bioinformatics: A later analysis tallied some 79 million unique TCR beta chains across the 666 repertoires, and around 12 million of those chains were shared by two or more donors. Raw reads were error-corrected and collapsed into unique sequences with a nearest-neighbor algorithm that merged closely related sequences to remove PCR and sequencing errors. V, D and J gene segments were assigned by aligning CDR3 sequences to IMGT reference sequences. For a sequence to be retained, at least a six-nucleotide match to both a V gene segment and a J gene segment was required. A rearrangement counted as productive if the CDR3 had no stop codons and remained in frame with V and J, and every other rearrangement counted as non-productive. Following IMGT convention, CDR3 was defined as the stretch from the second conserved V-encoded cysteine to the conserved J-encoded phenylalanine. The earlier analysis of some 550 of the donors excluded any sequence lacking an unambiguous match to a single V gene segment. In an earlier analysis of several hundred of the donors, V segments were called functional above 56.7% productive rearrangements and were called segregating when the between-donor standard deviation exceeded 5%. A statistical classification framework was built to diagnose cytomegalovirus status from the catalog of TCR beta chain sequences. In a later analysis, V and J genes were assigned by comparing TCR nucleotide sequences against IMGT/GENE-DB human TR gene sequences. Using the TCRdist pipeline, a later analysis assigned CDR3 sequences along with most-parsimonious VDJ recombination scenarios. A later analysis defined each TCR beta chain by its CDR3 amino acid sequence plus V-gene family, and excluded reads lacking a unique V-gene family. To address suspected cross-contamination and a sequencing artifact, a later analysis removed approximately 600 highly shared, low-generation-probability nucleotide sequences. For each public chain, a later analysis derived a clonal expansion index from normalized ranks of inferred template counts within each repertoire. In a later analysis, generation probabilities were computed using a VDJ recombination model fitted to out-of-frame rearrangements, and the results were checked against IGoR. A later analysis scored TCR-TCR, TCR-HLA and TCR-CMV co-occurrence with hypergeometric tests, applying a repertoire-size bias correction to TCR pairs. To estimate false discovery rates, a later analysis permuted the HLA or CMV assignments 20 times. In a later analysis, co-occurring TCRs were grouped with DBSCAN, and TCRdist sequence similarity was added when clustering was performed within HLA-allele-positive subsets. Repertoires with fewer than 30,000 or more than 120,000 public chains were left out of co-occurrence clustering, as were several repertoires with anomalous nucleotide sharing. The immuneACCESS repertoire file appears here via TCRdb, limited to in-frame rearrangements. These files lack a portion of the clones; in checked studies, under half of the deficit traces to unresolved V genes, and the cause of the others is not known. Clonal size and the V and J genes are those of that table, whereas D and trimming came from the DNA. This sample's table carries tens of thousands of clones. 4.5% to 6.5% of the sample is in the top ten clones.

On this clone itself: Its antigen remains unidentified.

The germline V gene provides CDR1 MNHEY and CDR2 SVGAGI. Trimming costs V 0 bases and J 5 bases, and their ends lie 16 bases apart. Including the terminal cysteine and phenylalanine, the CDR3 comprises 16 residues. Of the read, only the CDR3 DNA is kept; its 48 bases are in frame from base 1. The cohort was made up of under 800 healthy bone marrow donors. Cohort members were all nominally healthy when sampled, although unrecorded immune exposures were likely present. The donor tested CMV seropositive, placing the donor among the approximately 290 seropositive members of the cohort. A peripheral blood sample was provided by each donor, and peripheral blood mononuclear cells were used for TCR beta sequencing. The Qiagen DNeasy Blood Extraction Kit was used to extract genomic DNA from the blood cell samples.

The sequence joins TRBV6-5 to TRBJ2-5, and the D gene may be TRBD1, 6 bases matching. The sequence came from a woman in her forties in good health and CMV-seropositive. The sequenced sample consisted of PBMCs. The bases read TGTGCCAGCAGTTACTCAGCACAGGGATTAGGGGAGACCCAGTACTTC. It specifies CASSYSAQGLGETQYF.